This T cell receptor beta chain was sequenced during a study of blood T cell repertoires in COVID-19. Study-level information: Researchers got acute and convalescent COVID-19 samples from the United States, Italy and Spain. The analysed material was cDNA or gDNA that came from T cells, B-cell-depleted T cells, or PBMCs.

Germline V gene sequence: CDR1 SGDLS, CDR2 YYNGEE. With V trimmed by 5 bases and J by 7 bases, 6 bases remained unmatched. This CDR3 comprises 13 residues. As processed by the authors: Estimation of nucleated cell counts was performed using reference gene primer amplification. The assay was immunoSEQ multiplex PCR, and TCRdb's table has in-frame clones only and misses some. D and trimming were read from the DNA, whereas the V and J calls and clone size are those reported in that table. The table shows around 62,000 clones, with 88% occurring only once. The sample was peripheral blood. The gene calls are TRBV9 and TRBJ1-2; 9 nucleotides match TRBD1. This TCR derives from a human donor in a cohort sampled during active COVID-19. The CDR3 bases are TGTGCCAGCAGTGGGACAGGGCGGAGTGGCTACACCTTC. Residues: CASSGTGRSGYTF.